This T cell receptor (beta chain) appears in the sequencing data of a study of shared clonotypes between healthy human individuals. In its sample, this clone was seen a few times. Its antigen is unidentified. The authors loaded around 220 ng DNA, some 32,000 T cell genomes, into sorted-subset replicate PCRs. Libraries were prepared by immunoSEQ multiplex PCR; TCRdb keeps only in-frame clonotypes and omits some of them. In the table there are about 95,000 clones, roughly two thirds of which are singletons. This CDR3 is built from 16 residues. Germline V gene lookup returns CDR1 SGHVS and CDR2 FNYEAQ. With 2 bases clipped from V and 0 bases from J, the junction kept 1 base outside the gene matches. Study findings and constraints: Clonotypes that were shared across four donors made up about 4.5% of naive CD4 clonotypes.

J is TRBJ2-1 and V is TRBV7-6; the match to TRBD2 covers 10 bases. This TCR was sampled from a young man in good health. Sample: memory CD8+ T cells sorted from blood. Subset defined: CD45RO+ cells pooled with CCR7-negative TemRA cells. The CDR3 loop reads CASSLSSGSSYNEQFF. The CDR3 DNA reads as TGTGCCAGCAGCTTATCTAGCGGGAGCTCCTACAATGAGCAGTTCTTC. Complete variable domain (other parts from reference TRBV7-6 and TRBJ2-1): GAGVSQSPRYKVTKRGQDVALRCDPISGHVSLYWYRQALGQGPEFLTYFNYEAQQDKSGLPNDRFSAERPEGSISTLTIQRTEQRDSAMYRCASSLSSGSSYNEQFFGPGTRLTVL.